This T cell receptor beta chain derives from a study of blood T cell repertoires in COVID-19. Sequencing was performed with immunoSEQ multiplex PCR; in TCRdb, only in-frame clones are kept and a portion is missing. Here the sample spans approximately 400,000 clones, about 87% being singletons. V was trimmed by 5 bases and J by 8 bases, leaving 12 bases between them. CDR1 is DFQATT and CDR2 is SNEGSKA in the germline V gene (reference sequence). The CDR3 has 11 amino acids. Sample: PBMCs or T cells enriched from blood (not recorded which). The clonotype comes from a young man who had recovered from COVID-19. The rearrangement joins TRBV20-1 to TRBJ1-2, with D uncertain. As DNA, the CDR3 is TGCAGTGCTGAGGGAGCAGAAGGCTACACCTTC. Protein sequence: CSAEGAEGYTF.